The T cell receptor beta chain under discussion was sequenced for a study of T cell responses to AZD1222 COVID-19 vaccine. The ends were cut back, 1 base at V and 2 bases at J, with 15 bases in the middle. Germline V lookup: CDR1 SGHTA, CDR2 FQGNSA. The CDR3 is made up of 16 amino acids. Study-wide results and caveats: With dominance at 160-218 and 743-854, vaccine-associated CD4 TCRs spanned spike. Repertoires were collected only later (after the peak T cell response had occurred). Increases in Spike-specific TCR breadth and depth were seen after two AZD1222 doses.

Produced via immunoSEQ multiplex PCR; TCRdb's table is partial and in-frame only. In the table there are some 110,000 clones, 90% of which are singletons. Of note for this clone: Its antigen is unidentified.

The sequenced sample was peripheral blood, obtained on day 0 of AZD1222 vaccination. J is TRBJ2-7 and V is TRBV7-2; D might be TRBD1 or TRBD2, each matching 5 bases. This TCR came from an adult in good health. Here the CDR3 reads CASSLEPGPGTYEQYF. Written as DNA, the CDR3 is TGTGCCAGCAGCTTAGAACCGGGACCCGGAACCTACGAGCAGTACTTC.